This T cell receptor beta chain was documented in a study of CD8 T cells in ankylosing spondylitis. Whole-study results and caveats: What seemed typical of ankylosing spondylitis blood was a TCR beta motif built from several highly homologous variants.

With molecular barcodes, quantitative 5'-RACE was used to make the TCR beta libraries. Each CDR3 protein is one row after TCRdb ran MiXCR on the 5' RACE reads. The sample contains around 490,000 distinct CDR3 sequences, less than 6% of which appear only once. Ten or more counts support this clonotype. Its antigen is still unknown. CDR1 and CDR2 from the germline V gene are SGHTA and FQGTGA. V dropped 3 bases and J dropped 8 bases, with 13 bases sitting between them. CDR3 size: 13 residues. Source material: blood, either unsorted or a sorted T cell fraction (not recorded which). The chain joins TRBV7-3 to TRBJ1-2; possible D gene TRBD1, 5 bases. The sequence was collected from a male donor with ankylosing spondylitis. CDR3 in amino acids: CASSFQGMSGYTF. The CDR3 DNA sequence: TGTGCCAGCAGCTTCCAGGGAATGAGCGGCTACACCTTC. Using reference TRBV7-3 and TRBJ1-2 for the parts outside the CDR3, the full variable domain is GAGVSQTPSNKVTEKGKYVELRCDPISGHTALYWYRQSLGQGPEFLIYFQGTGAADDSGLPNDRFFAVRPEGSVSTLKIQRTERGDSAVYLCASSFQGMSGYTFGSGTRLTVV.